This is a list of T cell receptor beta chains from one sample in a study of regulatory T cells in long-lasting Graves disease. Using its own MiXCR run on the multiplex PCR reads, TCRdb lists one record per CDR3 protein. The sample lists about 540,000 distinct CDR3 sequences, approximately 15% occurring once. This sample was also put to use in a study of T cells in Graves' hyperthyroidism and ophthalmopathy.

The sample in question was peripheral blood mononuclear cells (PBMCs), obtained at new diagnosis, from a patient treated with antithyroid drugs. These receptors were obtained from a man in his thirties or forties with Graves disease. CDR3s leave out the opening cysteine and the closing phenylalanine or tryptophan. Expanded clones get a size class; other rows say once, few or many, or leave the size out.

v_call clone_size cdr3_aa
TRBV4-1 NA ASSQEGGSFYEQY
TRBV19 NA ATASGSTDTQY
TRBV7-7 many ASSRTSGDQETQY
TRBV7-9 NA ASSAARSRAWEKLF
TRBV30 NA AWRRWDSDSYEQY
TRBV5-1 many ASSIGPTYEQY
TRBV12-3/TRBV12-4 many ASSPGLGGTGELF
TRBV24-1 many ATSGGSTREQY
TRBV7-2 NA ASRGGSSNYGYT
TRBV15 many ATSRDLGRGSGYT
TRBV30 few AWRRGRSNPADTEAF
TRBV12-3/TRBV12-4 many ASAIGQPNQPQH
TRBV11-3 many ASSLLGGDYEQY
TRBV6-5 many ASSSQTTHYGYT
TRBV6-9 NA ASSSPQGLNYGYT
TRBV29-1 many SVEIQGALGANVLT
TRBV6-2/TRBV6-3 few ASSYGGGKNIQY
TRBV30 NA AWLLVGGYT
TRBV20-1 many SARAEQDNQPQH
TRBV5-1 many ASSLNDRGGSYEQY
TRBV19 NA ASSWRETQY
TRBV9 few ASSVFGRAQETQY
TRBV20-1 many SARLPGGLMNTEAF
TRBV6-5 NA ASSYVGAEQY
TRBV10-1 many ASPRQGEANTEAF
TRBV20-1 many SNFGSTYNEQF
TRBV9 few ASSSSWGGDNQPQH
TRBV5-1 many ASSFLVLGEQF
TRBV3-1 many ASSRRLAGTYNEQF
TRBV12-3/TRBV12-4 many ASGRGVEAF
TRBV12-3/TRBV12-4 NA ASSSRWVKPVNEQF
TRBV25-1 NA ASSDGGRFRTRYTEAF
TRBV13 many ASSYRLGSYGYT